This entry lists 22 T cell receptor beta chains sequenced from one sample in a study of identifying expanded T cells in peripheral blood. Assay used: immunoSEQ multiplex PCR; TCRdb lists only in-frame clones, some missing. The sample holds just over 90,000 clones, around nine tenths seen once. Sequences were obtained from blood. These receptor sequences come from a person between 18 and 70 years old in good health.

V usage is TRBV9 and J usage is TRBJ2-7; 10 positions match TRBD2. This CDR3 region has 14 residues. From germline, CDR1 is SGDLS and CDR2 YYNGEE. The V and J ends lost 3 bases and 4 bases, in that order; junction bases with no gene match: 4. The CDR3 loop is CASSGLSGGYEQYF. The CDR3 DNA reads TGTGCCAGCAGCGGACTTAGCGGGGGGTACGAGCAGTACTTC.

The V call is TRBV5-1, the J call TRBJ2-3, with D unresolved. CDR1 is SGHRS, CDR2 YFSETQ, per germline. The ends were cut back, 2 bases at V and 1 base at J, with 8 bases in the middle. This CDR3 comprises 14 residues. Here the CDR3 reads CASSLLWGTDTQYF. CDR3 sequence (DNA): TGCGCCAGCAGCTTATTATGGGGCACAGATACGCAGTATTTT.

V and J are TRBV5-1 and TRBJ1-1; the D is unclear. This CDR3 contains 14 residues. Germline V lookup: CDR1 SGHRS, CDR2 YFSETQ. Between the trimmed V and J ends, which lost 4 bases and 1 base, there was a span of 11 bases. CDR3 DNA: TGCGCCAGCAGCCCGGTCGCAGCGAACACTGAAGCTTTCTTT. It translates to CASSPVAANTEAFF.

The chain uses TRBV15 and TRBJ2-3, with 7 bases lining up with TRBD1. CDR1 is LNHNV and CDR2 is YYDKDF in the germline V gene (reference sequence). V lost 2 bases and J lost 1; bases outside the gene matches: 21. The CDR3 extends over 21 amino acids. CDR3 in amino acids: CATSRYNRGGFGRAGTDTQYF. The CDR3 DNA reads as TGTGCCACCAGCAGATATAACAGGGGTGGGTTCGGCAGGGCAGGCACAGATACGCAGTATTTT.

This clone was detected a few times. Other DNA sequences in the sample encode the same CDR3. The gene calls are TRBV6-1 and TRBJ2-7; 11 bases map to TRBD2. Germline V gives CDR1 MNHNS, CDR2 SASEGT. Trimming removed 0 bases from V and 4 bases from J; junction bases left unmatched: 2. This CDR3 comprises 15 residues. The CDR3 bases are TGTGCCAGCAGTGAAGCTAGCGGGGGGGCGTACGAGCAGTACTTC. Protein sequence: CASSEASGGAYEQYF.

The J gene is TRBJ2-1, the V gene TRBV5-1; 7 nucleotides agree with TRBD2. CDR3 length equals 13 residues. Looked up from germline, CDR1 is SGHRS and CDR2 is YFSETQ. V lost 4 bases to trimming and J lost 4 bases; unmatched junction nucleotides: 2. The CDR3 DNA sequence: TGCGCCAGCAGCCTAGCGGATTACAATGAGCAGTTCTTC. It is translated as CASSLADYNEQFF.

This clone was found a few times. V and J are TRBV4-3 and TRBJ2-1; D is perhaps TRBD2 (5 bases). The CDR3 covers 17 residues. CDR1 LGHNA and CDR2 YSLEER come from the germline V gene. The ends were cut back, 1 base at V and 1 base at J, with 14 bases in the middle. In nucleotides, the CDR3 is TGCGCCAGCAGCCAAGCCGTTCTGAGGGAGTCCTACAATGAGCAGTTCTTC. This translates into CASSQAVLRESYNEQFF.

The CDR3 DNA reads as TGTGCCAGCAGCGACGCCTCCGTGAGGGGCGAGCAGTACTTC. This gives the protein CASSDASVRGEQYF. The chain recombines TRBV9 with TRBJ2-5; possibly TRBD1 or TRBD2 for D (5 bases each). The J call may be in error: the DNA end matches TRBJ2-7 better. The CDR3 is made up of 14 amino acids. Per the germline V gene, CDR1 is SGDLS and CDR2 is YYNGEE.

The CDR3 sequence is CASSQVGNNRGYTF. CDR3 in DNA: TGCGCCAGCAGCCAAGTTGGAAATAACAGGGGCTACACCTTC. V is TRBV4-1 and J is TRBJ1-2; a weak D match, TRBD1 (5 bases). The CDR3 loop spans 14 amino acids. V was pared by 1 base and J by 8 bases, with 14 bases between. The germline gives CDR1 MGHRA, CDR2 YSYEKL.

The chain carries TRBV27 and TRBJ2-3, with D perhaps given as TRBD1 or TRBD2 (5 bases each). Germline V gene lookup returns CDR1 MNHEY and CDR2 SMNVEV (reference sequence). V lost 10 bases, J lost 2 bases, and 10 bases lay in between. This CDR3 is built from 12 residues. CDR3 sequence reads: CATTGATDTQYF. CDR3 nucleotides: TGTGCCACTACCGGGGCCACAGATACGCAGTATTTT.

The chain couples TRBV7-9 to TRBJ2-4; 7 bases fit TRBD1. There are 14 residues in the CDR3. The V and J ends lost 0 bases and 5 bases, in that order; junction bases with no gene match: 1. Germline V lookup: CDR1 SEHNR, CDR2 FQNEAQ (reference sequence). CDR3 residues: CASSLAGGENIQYF. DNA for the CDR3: TGTGCCAGCAGCTTAGCAGGGGGCGAAAACATTCAGTACTTC. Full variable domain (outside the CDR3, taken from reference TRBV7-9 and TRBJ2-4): DTGVSQNPRHKITKRGQNVTFRCDPISEHNRLYWYRQTLGQGPEFLTYFQNEAQLEKSRLLSDRFSAERPKGSFSTLEIQRTEQGDSAMYLCASSLAGGENIQYFGAGTRLSVL.

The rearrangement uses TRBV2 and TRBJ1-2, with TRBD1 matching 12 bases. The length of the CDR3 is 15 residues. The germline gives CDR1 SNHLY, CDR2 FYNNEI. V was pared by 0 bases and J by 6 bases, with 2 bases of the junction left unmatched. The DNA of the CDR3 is TGTGCCAGCAGTGAAGCGCGGGACAGGGGGCATGGCTACACCTTC. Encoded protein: CASSEARDRGHGYTF.

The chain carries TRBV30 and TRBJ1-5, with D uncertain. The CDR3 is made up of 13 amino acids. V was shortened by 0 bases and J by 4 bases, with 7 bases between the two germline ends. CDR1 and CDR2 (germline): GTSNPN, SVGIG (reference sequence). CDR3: CAWSVKGNQPQHF. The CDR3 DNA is TGTGCCTGGAGTGTTAAGGGAAATCAGCCCCAGCATTTT.

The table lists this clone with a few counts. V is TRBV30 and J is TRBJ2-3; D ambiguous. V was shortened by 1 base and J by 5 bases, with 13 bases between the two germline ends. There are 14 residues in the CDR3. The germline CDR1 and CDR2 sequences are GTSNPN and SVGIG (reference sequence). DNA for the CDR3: TGTGCCTGGAGTGCGTCAGTGTGGGGAGATACGCAGTATTTT. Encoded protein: CAWSASVWGDTQYF.

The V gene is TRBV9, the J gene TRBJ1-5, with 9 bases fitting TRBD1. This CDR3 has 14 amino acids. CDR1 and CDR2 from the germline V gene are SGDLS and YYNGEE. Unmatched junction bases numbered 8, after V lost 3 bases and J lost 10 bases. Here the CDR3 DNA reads TGTGCCAGCAGCGCAGGGACAGGGTTCGGCCCCCAGCATTTT. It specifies CASSAGTGFGPQHF.

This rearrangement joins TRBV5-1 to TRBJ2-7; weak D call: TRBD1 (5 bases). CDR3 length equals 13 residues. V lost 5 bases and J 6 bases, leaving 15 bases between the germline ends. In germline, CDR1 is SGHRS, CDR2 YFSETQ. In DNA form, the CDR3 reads TGCGCCAGCAGACCGGACACCTTAAGCGAGCAGTACTTC. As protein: CASRPDTLSEQYF.

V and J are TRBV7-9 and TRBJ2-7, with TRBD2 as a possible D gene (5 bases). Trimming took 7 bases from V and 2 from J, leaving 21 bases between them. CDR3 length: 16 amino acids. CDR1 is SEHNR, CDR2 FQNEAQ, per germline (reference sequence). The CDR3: CASTQNPQAVTYEQYF. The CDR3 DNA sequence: TGTGCCAGCACCCAAAACCCCCAAGCGGTAACCTACGAGCAGTACTTC. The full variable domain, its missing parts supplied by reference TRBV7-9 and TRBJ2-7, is DTGVSQNPRHKITKRGQNVTFRCDPISEHNRLYWYRQTLGQGPEFLTYFQNEAQLEKSRLLSDRFSAERPKGSFSTLEIQRTEQGDSAMYLCASTQNPQAVTYEQYFGPGTRLTVT.

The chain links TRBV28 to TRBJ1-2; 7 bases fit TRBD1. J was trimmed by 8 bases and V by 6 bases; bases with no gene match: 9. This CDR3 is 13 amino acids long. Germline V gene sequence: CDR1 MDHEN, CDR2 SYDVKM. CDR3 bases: TGTGCCAGCAGGATACAGGGGTTTGGGGGCTACACCTTC. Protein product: CASRIQGFGGYTF.

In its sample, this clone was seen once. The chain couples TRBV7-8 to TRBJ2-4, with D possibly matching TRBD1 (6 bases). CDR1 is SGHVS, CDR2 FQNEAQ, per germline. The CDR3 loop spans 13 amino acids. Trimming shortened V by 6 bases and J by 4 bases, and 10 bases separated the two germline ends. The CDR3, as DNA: TGTGCCAGCAGGGACGGACAGAAAAACATTCAGTACTTC. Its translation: CASRDGQKNIQYF.

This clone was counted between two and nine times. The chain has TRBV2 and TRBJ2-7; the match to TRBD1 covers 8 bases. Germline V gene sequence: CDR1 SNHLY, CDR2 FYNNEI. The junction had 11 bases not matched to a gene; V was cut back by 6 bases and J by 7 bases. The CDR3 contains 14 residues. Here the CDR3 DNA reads TGTGCCAGCAGGGGGACAGGACCCTCTCGGGAGCAGTACTTC. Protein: CASRGTGPSREQYF.

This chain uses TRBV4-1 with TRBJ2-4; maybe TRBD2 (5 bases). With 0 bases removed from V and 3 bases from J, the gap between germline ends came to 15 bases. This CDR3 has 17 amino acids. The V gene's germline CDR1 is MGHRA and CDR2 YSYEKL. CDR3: CASSQEEKPGVKNIQYF. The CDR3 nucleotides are TGCGCCAGCAGCCAAGAGGAGAAACCCGGGGTCAAAAACATTCAGTACTTC.

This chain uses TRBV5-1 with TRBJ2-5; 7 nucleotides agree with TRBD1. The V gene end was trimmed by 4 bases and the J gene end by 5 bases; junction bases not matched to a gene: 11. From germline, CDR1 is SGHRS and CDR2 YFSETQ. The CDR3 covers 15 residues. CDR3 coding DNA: TGCGCCAGCAGCCCGACGACAGGGTCGTCGGAGACCCAGTACTTC. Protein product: CASSPTTGSSETQYF.